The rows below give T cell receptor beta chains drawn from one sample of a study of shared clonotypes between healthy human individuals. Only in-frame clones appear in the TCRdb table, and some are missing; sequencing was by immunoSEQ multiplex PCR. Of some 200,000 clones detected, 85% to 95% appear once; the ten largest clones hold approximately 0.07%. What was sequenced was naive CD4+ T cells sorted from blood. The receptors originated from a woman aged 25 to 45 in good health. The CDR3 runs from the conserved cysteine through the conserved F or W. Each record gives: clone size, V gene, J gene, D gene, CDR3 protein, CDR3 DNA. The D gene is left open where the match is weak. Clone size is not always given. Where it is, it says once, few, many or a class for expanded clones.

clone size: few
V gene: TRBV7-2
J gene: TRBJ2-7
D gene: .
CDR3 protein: CASSLVVNYEQYF
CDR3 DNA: TGTGCCAGCAGCTTAGTGGTCAACTACGAGCAGTACTTC

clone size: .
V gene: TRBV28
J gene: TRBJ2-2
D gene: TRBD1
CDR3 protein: CASRDRGRHTGELFF
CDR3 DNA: TGTGCCAGCCGCGACAGGGGGCGGCACACCGGGGAGCTGTTTTTT

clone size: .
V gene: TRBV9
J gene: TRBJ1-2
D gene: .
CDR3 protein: CASSVRVGGPYGYTF
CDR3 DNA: TGTGCCAGCAGCGTACGAGTCGGTGGGCCCTATGGCTACACCTTC

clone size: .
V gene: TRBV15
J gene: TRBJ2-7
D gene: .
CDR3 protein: CATHDSVWEQYF
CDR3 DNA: TGTGCCACACACGACTCCGTGTGGGAGCAGTACTTC

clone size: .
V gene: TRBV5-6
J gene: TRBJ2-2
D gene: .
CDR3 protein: CASSLATEGLFF
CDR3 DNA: TGTGCCAGCAGCTTGGCCACCGAAGGGCTGTTTTTT

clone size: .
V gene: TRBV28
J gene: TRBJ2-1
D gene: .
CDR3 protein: CASSLGDRYNEQFF
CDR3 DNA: TGTGCCAGCAGTTTAGGTGACAGATACAATGAGCAGTTCTTC

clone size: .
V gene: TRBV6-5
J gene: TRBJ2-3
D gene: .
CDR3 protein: CASSYSDIAFTDTQYF
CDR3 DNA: TGTGCCAGCAGTTACTCCGACATCGCATTCACAGATACGCAGTATTTT

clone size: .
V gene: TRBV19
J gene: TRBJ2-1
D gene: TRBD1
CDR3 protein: CASSMGDRGDEQFF
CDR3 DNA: TGTGCCAGTAGTATGGGTGACAGGGGCGATGAGCAGTTCTTC

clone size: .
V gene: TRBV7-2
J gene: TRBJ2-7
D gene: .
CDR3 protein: CASSLGPGNYEQYF
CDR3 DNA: TGTGCCAGCAGCTTAGGTCCGGGAAACTACGAGCAGTACTTC

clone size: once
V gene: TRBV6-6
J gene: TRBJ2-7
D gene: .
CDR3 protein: CASSYLPPTNYEQYF
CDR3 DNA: TGTGCCAGCAGTTACCTCCCCCCGACAAACTACGAGCAGTACTTC

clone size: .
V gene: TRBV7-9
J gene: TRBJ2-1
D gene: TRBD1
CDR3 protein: CASSLAVGDRGVSEQFF
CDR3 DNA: TGTGCCAGCAGCTTAGCGGTAGGGGACAGGGGTGTCAGTGAGCAGTTCTTC

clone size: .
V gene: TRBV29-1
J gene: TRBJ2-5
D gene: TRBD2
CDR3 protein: CSVVWGSGRTGYSETQYF
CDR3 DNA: TGCAGCGTTGTGTGGGGCAGCGGGAGAACGGGTTATAGCGAGACCCAGTACTTC

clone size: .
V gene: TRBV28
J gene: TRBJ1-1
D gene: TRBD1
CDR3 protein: CASSFPGQGSDTEAFF
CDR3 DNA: TGTGCCAGCAGTTTCCCGGGACAGGGGTCGGACACTGAAGCTTTCTTT

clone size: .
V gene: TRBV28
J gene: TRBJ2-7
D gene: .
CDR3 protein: CASRKGPTYEQYF
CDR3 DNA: TGTGCCAGCAGGAAGGGGCCAACCTACGAGCAGTACTTC

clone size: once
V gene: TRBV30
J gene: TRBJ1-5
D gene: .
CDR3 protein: CAWSVPGSGQPQHF
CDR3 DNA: TGTGCCTGGAGTGTACCGGGTTCGGGTCAGCCCCAGCATTTT

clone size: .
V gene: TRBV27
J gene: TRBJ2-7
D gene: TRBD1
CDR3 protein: CASSFNYPTGGHVYEQYF
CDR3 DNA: TGTGCCAGCAGTTTTAACTACCCTACAGGGGGGCACGTCTACGAGCAGTACTTC

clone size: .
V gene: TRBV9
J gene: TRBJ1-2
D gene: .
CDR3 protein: CASSSRSSLNYGYTF
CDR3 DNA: TGTGCCAGCAGCTCCCGGAGCAGCCTTAACTATGGCTACACCTTC

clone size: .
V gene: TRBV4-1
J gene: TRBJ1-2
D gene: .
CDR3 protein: CASSQVGRERRSLGYTF
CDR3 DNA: TGCGCCAGCAGCCAAGTGGGCAGGGAAAGAAGGAGCTTGGGCTACACCTTC

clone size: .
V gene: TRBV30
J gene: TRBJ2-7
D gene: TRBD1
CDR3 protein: CAWGGQGASLYEQYF
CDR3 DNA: TGTGCCTGGGGCGGACAGGGGGCCTCGCTCTACGAGCAGTACTTC

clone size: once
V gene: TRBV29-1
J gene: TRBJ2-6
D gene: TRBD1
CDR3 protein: CSVEGTGAGANVLTF
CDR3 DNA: TGCAGCGTTGAGGGGACAGGGGCCGGGGCCAACGTCCTGACTTTC

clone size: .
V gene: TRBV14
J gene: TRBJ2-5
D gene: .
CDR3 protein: CASSQGGGRQETQYF
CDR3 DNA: TGTGCCAGCAGCCAAGGAGGAGGGCGGCAAGAGACCCAGTACTTC

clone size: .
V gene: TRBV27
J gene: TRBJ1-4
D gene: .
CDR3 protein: CASSKQGSGSEKLFF
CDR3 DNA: TGTGCCAGCAGCAAACAGGGCTCGGGGAGTGAAAAACTGTTTTTT

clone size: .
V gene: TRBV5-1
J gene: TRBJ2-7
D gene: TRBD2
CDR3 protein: CASSLAGLAGGREQYF
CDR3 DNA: TGCGCCAGCAGCTTGGCAGGCCTAGCGGGAGGGCGAGAGCAGTACTTC

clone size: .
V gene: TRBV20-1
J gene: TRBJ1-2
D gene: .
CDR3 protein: CSPSPGPGYTF
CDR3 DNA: TGCAGCCCCTCCCCGGGGCCTGGCTACACCTTC

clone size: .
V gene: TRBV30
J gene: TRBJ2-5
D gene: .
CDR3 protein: CAWSVLETQYF
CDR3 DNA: TGTGCCTGGAGTGTACTTGAGACCCAGTACTTC

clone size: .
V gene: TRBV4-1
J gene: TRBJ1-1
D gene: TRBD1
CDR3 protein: CASSQDGTVNTEAFF
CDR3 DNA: TGCGCCAGCAGCCAAGATGGGACAGTAAACACTGAAGCTTTCTTT

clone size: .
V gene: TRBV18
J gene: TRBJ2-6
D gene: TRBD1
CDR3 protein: CASSPYRGPGANVLTF
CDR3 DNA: TGTGCCAGCTCACCATACAGGGGGCCAGGGGCCAACGTCCTGACTTTC

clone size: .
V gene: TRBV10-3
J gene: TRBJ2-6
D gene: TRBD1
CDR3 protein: CANGQGEGANVLTF
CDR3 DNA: TGTGCCAACGGTCAGGGGGAAGGGGCCAACGTCCTGACTTTC

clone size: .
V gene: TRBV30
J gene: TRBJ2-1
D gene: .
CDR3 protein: CAWSKGRNEQFF
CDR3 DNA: TGTGCCTGGAGTAAGGGACGGAATGAGCAGTTCTTC

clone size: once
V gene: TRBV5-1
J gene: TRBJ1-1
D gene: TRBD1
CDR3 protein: CASGQGPNTEAFF
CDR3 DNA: TGCGCCAGTGGACAGGGTCCTAACACTGAAGCTTTCTTT

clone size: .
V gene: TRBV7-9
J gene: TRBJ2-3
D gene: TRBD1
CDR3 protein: CASRSGGNTDTQYF
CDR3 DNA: TGTGCCAGCAGGTCAGGGGGTAACACAGATACGCAGTATTTT

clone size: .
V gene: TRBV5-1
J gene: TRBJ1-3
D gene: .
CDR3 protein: CASSRGSSGNTIYF
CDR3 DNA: TGCGCCAGCTCGAGGGGTAGCTCTGGAAACACCATATATTTT

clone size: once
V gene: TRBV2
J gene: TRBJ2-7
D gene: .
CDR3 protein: CASSERAKPSEQYF
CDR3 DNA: TGTGCCAGCAGTGAAAGGGCGAAACCCAGCGAGCAGTACTTC